This passage covers 4 T cell receptor beta chains from one sample sequenced in a study of blood T cell repertoires in COVID-19. The protocol was immunoSEQ multiplex PCR, while the TCRdb copy is restricted to in-frame clones and leaves out a portion. The sample has around 150,000 clones; around 84% are singletons. Source material: peripheral blood. The source is a young man with COVID-19, enrolled during active disease.

The J gene is TRBJ2-3, the V gene TRBV6-4, with D perhaps TRBD1 (5 bases). The CDR3 has 15 residues. The V gene lost 3 bases and the J gene lost 5 bases, with 15 bases spanning the gap. Looked up from germline, CDR1 is MRHNA and CDR2 is SNTAGT. The CDR3 here is CASSDEEGAVDTQYF. CDR3 nucleotides: TGTGCCAGCAGTGATGAAGAAGGGGCAGTAGATACGCAGTATTTT.

The genes are TRBV14 and TRBJ2-7, with 9 bases identical to TRBD1. Germline loops: CDR1 SGHDN, CDR2 FVKESK. J was trimmed by 6 bases and V by 4 bases; bases with no gene match: 4. This CDR3 comprises 13 residues. The DNA of the CDR3 is TGTGCCAGCAGCCCTTGGACAGGGGTCGAGCAGTACTTC. Translated: CASSPWTGVEQYF.

The V call is TRBV2, the J call TRBJ2-1, with 7 nucleotides matching TRBD2. Trimming took 6 bases from V and 7 from J; bases not matched to a gene: 0. The germline gives CDR1 SNHLY, CDR2 FYNNEI. The length of the CDR3 is 11 residues. The CDR3 DNA follows: TGTGCCAGCAGGGGGGGGAATGAGCAGTTCTTC. This translates into CASRGGNEQFF.

The chain has TRBV11-2 and TRBJ1-5; 9 bases align to TRBD1. This CDR3 region has 15 residues. Germline assignment: CDR1 SGHAT and CDR2 FQNNGV. With 6 bases clipped from V and 7 bases from J, the junction kept 10 bases outside the gene matches. As DNA, the CDR3 is TGTGCCAGCAGTAATATAGGGACAGGGCCGCAGCCCCAGCATTTT. Its translation is CASSNIGTGPQPQHF.